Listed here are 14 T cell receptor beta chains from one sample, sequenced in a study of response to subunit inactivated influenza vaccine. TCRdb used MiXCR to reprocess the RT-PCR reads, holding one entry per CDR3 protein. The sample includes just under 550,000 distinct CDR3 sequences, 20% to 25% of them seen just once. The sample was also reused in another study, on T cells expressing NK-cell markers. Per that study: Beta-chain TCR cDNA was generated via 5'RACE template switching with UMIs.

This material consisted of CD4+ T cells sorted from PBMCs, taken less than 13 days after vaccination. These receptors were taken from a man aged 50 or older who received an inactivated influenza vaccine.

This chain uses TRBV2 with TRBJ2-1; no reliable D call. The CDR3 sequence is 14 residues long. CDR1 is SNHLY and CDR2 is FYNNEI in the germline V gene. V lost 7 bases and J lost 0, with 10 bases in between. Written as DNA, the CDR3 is TGTGCCAGCAATCGGCACCTCTCCTACAATGAGCAGTTCTTC. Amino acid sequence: CASNRHLSYNEQFF.

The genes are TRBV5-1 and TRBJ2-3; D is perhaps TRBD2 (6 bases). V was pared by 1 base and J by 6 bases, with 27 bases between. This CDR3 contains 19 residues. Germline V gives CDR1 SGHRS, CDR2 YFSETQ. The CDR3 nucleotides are TGCGCCAGCAGCTTGCTCACATCTGCCGGGACTCCCGCCGCGGATACGCAGTATTTT. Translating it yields CASSLLTSAGTPAADTQYF.

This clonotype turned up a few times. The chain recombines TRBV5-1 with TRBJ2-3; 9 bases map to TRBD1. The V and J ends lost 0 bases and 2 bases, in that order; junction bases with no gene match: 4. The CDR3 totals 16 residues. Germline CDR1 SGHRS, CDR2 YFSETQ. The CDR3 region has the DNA TGCGCCAGCAGCTTGGTGGGACAGGGAGCCACAGATACGCAGTATTTT. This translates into CASSLVGQGATDTQYF.

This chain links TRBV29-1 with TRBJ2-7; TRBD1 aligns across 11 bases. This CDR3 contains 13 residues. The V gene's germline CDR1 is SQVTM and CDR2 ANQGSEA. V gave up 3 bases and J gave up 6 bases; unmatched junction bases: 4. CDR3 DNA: TGCAGCGTTGAGGGACAGGGGGACTCCGAGCAGTACTTC. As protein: CSVEGQGDSEQYF.

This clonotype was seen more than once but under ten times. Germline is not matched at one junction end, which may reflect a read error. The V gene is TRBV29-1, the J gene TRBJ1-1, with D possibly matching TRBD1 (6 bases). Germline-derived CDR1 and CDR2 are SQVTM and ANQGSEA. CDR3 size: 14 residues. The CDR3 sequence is CSVEDLQGIPAPHF. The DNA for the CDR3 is TGCAGCGTTGAAGACCTCCAGGGGATTCCCGCCCCCCACTTT.

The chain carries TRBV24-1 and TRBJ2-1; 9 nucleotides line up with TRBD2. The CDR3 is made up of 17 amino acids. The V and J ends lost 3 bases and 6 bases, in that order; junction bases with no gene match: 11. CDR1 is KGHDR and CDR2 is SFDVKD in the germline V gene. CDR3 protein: CATSDRRSGSEGNEQFF. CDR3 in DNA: TGTGCCACCAGTGATAGACGTAGCGGGAGCGAAGGCAATGAGCAGTTCTTC.

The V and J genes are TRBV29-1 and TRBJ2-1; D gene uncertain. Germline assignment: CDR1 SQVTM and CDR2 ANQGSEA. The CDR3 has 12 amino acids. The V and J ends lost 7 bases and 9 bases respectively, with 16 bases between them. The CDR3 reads CSAIAPGGEQFF. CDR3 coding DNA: TGCAGCGCCATCGCGCCCGGCGGTGAGCAGTTCTTC.

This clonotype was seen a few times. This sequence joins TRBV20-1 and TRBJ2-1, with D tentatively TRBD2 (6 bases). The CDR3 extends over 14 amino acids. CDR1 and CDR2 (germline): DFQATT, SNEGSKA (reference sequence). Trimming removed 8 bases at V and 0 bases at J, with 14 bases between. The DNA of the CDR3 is TGCAGTCCCCGGAGGGGCAGCTCCTACAATGAGCAGTTCTTC. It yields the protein CSPRRGSSYNEQFF.

In DNA form, the CDR3 reads TGTGCCAGCAGTTTTACATTGGGGGACCACTCCTACAATGAGCAGTTCTTC. This translates into CASSFTLGDHSYNEQFF. The chain is built from TRBV28 and TRBJ2-1, with D possibly called TRBD1 or TRBD2 (5 bases each). The germline V gene has CDR1 MDHEN and CDR2 SYDVKM. V lost 3 bases, J lost 0 bases, and 15 bases lay in between. The CDR3 has 17 residues.

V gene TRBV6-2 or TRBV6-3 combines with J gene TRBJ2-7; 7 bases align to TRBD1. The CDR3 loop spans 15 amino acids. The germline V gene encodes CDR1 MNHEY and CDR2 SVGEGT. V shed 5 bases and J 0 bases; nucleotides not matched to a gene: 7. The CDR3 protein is CASSKGQTYSYEQYF. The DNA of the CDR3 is TGTGCCAGCAGTAAGGGACAGACCTACTCCTACGAGCAGTACTTC.

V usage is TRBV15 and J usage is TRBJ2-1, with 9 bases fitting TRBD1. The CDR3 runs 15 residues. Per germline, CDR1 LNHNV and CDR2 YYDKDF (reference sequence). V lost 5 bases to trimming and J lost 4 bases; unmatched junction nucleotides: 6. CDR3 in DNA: TGTGCCACCAGCTTTCGACAGGGGGATTACAATGAGCAGTTCTTC. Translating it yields CATSFRQGDYNEQFF.

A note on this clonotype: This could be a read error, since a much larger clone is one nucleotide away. CDR3 loop: CRAKAVAGQPQHF. In DNA form, the CDR3 reads TGCAGAGCTAAAGCCGTGGCGGGACAGCCCCAGCATTTT. V gene TRBV20-1 combines with J gene TRBJ1-5; D ambiguous. The CDR3 consists of 13 residues. CDR1 is DFQATT, CDR2 SNEGSKA, per germline (reference sequence).

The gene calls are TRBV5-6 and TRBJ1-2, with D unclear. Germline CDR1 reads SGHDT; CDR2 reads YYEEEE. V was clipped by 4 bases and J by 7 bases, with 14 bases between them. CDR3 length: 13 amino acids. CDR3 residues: CASSPGLVSGYTF. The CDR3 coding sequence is TGTGCCAGCAGCCCTGGTTTGGTGTCTGGCTACACCTTC.

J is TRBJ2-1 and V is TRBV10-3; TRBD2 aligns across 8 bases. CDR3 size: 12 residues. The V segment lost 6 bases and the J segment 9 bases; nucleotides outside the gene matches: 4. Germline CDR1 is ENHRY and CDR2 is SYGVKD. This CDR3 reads CAIRTSVGEQFF. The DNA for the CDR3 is TGTGCCATCAGGACTAGCGTAGGTGAGCAGTTCTTC.